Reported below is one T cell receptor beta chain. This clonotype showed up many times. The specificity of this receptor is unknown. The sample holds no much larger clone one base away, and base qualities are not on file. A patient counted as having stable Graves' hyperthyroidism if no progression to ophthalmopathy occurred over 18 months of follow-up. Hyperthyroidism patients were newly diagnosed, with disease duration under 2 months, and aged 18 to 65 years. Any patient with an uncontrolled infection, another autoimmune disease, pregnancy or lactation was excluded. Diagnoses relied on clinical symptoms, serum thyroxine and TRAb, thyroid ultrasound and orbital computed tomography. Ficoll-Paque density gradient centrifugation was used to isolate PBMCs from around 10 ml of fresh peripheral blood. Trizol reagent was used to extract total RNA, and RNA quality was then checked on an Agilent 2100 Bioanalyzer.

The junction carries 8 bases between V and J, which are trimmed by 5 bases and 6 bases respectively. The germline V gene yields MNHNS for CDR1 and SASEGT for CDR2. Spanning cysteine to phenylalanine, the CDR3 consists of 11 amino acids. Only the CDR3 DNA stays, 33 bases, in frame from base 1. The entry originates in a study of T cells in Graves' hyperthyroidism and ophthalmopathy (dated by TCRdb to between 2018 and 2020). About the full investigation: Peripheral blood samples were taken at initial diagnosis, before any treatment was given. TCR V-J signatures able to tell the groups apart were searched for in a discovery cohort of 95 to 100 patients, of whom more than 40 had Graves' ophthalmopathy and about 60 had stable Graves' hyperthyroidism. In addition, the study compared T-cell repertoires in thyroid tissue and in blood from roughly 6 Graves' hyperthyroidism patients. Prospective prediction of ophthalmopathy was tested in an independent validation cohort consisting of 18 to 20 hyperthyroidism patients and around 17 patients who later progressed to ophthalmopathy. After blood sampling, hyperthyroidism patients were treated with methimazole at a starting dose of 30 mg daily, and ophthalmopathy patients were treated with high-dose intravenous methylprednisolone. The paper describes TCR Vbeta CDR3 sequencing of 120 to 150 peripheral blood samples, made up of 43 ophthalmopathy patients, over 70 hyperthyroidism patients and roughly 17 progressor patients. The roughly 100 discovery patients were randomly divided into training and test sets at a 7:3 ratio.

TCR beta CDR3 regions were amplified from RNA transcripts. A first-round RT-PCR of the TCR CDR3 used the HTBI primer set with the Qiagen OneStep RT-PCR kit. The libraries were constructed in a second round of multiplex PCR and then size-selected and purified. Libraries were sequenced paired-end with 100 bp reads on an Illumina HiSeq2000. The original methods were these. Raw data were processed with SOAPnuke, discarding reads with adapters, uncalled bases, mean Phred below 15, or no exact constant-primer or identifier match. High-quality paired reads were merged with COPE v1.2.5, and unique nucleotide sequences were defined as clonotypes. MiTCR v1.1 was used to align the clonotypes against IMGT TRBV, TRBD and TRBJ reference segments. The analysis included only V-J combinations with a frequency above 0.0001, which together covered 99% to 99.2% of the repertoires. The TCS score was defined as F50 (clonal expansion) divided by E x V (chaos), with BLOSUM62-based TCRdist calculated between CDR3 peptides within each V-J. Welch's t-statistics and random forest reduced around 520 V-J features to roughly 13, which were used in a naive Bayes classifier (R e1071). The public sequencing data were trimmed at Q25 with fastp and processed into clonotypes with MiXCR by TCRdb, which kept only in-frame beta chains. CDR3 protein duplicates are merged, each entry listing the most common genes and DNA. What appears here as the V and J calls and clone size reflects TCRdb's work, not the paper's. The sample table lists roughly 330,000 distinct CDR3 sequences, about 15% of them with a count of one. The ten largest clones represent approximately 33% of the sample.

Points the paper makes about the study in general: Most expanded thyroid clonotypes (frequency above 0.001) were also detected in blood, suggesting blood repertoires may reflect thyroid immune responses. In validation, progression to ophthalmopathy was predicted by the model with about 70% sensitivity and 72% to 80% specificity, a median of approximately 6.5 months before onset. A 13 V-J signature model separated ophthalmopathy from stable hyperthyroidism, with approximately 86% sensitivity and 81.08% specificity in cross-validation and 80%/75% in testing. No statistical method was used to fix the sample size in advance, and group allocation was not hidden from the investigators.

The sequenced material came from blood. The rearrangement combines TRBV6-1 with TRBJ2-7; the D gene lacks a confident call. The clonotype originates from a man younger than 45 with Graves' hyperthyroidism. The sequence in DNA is TGTGCCAGCAGTAGTACCAGCGAGCAGTACTTC. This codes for CASSSTSEQYF.